This T cell receptor (beta chain) came from a study of blood T cell repertoires in COVID-19. This clone appeared a single time. The length of the CDR3 is 13 residues. V was shortened by 9 bases and J by 2 bases, with 13 bases between the two germline ends. CDR1 is SGHTA and CDR2 is FQGNSA in the germline V gene. Original processing methods: Reference gene primer amplification gave nucleated cell count estimates. Using immunoSEQ multiplex PCR, the repertoire was profiled, and TCRdb retains in-frame clones only, with some absent. Clone size and the V and J calls come from that table; the DNA yielded D and trimming. The sample comprises tens of thousands of clones, around 81% of which are singletons, and 6.5% to 8.5% rests with the top ten.

The TCR originated in a man between 65 and 85 years old with active COVID-19. Source material: peripheral blood. V is TRBV7-2 and J is TRBJ2-5, with D tentatively TRBD2 (5 bases). The CDR3 region is CASAPGVQETQYF. The CDR3 DNA is TGTGCCAGTGCTCCCGGGGTTCAAGAGACCCAGTACTTC. Complete variable domain (other parts from reference TRBV7-2 and TRBJ2-5): GAGVSQSPSNKVTEKGKDVELRCDPISGHTALYWYRQSLGQGLEFLIYFQGNSAPDKSGLPSDRFSAERTGGSVSTLTIQRTQQEDSAVYLCASAPGVQETQYFGPGTRLLVL.